This T cell receptor (beta chain) derives from a study of blood T cells in healthy people across ages. A sample-barcoded 5' primer and a J-beta primer mix were used in a second PCR of roughly 7 to 11 cycles. Via MiXCR, TCRdb re-called the 5' RACE reads, giving one row per CDR3 protein. Counted here are about 1.8 million distinct CDR3 sequences, just under 50% occurring once; the ten biggest clones make up less than 2.5%. There are a few counts of this clonotype. V was pared by 4 bases and J by 0 bases, with 9 bases of the junction left unmatched. The CDR3 is 16 residues long. Germline CDR1 and CDR2: LGHNA and YNFKEQ.

This chain joins TRBV4-2 and TRBJ2-7; TRBD2 agrees at 7 bases. Sequenced material: blood. This clonotype originated in a woman between 40 and 50 years old in good health. CDR3 region: CASSPGLAAYSYEQYF. As DNA, the CDR3 is TGTGCCAGCAGCCCGGGGCTAGCGGCTTACTCCTACGAGCAGTACTTC.